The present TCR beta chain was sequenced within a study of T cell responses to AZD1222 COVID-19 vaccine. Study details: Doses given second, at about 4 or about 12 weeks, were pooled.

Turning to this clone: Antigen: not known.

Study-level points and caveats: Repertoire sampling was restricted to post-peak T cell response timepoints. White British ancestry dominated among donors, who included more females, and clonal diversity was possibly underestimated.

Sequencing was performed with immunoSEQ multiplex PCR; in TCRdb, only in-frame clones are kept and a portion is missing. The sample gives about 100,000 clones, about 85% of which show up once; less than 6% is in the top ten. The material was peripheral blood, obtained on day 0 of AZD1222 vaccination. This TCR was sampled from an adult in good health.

The CDR3 loop is CASSHLKSGGPPIEQFF. CDR3 DNA: TGTGCCAGTAGTCACTTAAAGAGCGGGGGGCCTCCCATTGAGCAGTTCTTC. The chain is built from TRBV19 and TRBJ2-1, with 9 positions matching TRBD2. J lost 9 bases, V lost 5 bases, and 17 bases had no gene match. The length of the CDR3 is 17 residues. The germline CDR1 and CDR2 sequences are LNHDA and SQIVND (reference sequence). The whole variable domain, filled in from reference TRBV19 and TRBJ2-1, reads DGGITQSPKYLFRKEGQNVTLSCEQNLNHDAMYWYRQDPGQGLRLIYYSQIVNDFQKGDIAEGYSVSREKKESFPLTVTSAQKNPTAFYLCASSHLKSGGPPIEQFFGPGTRLTVL.